The 25 T cell receptor beta chains below all came from one sample that was sequenced in a study of cytomegalovirus exposure and HLA in healthy donors (dated by TCRdb to 2017 to 2019). Libraries were made using the immunoSEQ multiplex PCR assay. For the multiplex PCR, a mixture combining 60 forward primers for TCR Vbeta segments and 13 reverse primers for TCR Jbeta segments was used. In TCRdb, the immuneACCESS table is reduced to in-frame sequences with V and J assigned. These tables do not hold every clone; where another copy was compared, an unresolved V gene accounts for under half, and the others remain unexplained. The sample contains approximately 150,000 clones, under 80% of them found a single time. Jointly, the top ten make up 2.5% of the sample. What was sequenced was PBMCs. The receptor source for this set is a human donor in good health.

The chain couples TRBV4-2 to TRBJ2-1; TRBD2 agrees at 16 bases. Germline V lookup: CDR1 LGHNA, CDR2 YNFKEQ. The V and J ends lost 6 bases and 10 bases, in that order; junction bases with no gene match: 6. CDR3 length: 15 residues. CDR3 DNA sequence: TGTGCCAGCAGGGGGACTAGCGGGGGGGTATTGGAGCAGTTCTTC. Protein: CASRGTSGGVLEQFF.

The chain uses TRBV27 and TRBJ1-2; weak D call: TRBD1 (5 bases). Germline V gene lookup returns CDR1 MNHEY and CDR2 SMNVEV (reference sequence). Trimming stripped 3 bases from V and 2 bases from J, with 16 bases between. There are 16 residues in the CDR3. As DNA, the CDR3 is TGTGCCAGCAGTTTCAACGCGGGACTGATAAACTATGGCTACACCTTC. Translation: CASSFNAGLINYGYTF.

The chain links TRBV9 to TRBJ2-7; 7 bases are shared with TRBD2. The CDR3 spans 14 residues. Germline CDR1 is SGDLS and CDR2 is YYNGEE. The J segment lost 0 bases and the V segment lost 3 bases, leaving 3 bases of the junction unmatched. The CDR3 DNA is TGTGCCAGCAGCGAGCGGGGATACTCCTACGAGCAGTACTTC. Protein: CASSERGYSYEQYF.

The J gene is TRBJ2-1, the V gene TRBV14; TRBD1 agrees at 7 bases. V lost 2 bases and J lost 4; bases outside the gene matches: 5. Germline values: CDR1 SGHDN, CDR2 FVKESK. The CDR3 has 15 amino acids. The CDR3 sequence is CASSQLAGGYNEQFF. In DNA form, the CDR3 reads TGTGCCAGCAGCCAATTGGCAGGGGGTTACAATGAGCAGTTCTTC.

This clone was observed once. The chain recombines TRBV19 with TRBJ1-5; 9 positions match TRBD1. The CDR3 has 14 residues. The ends lost 3 bases at V and 4 bases at J; junction bases unmatched: 1. The germline V gene has CDR1 LNHDA and CDR2 SQIVND (reference sequence). CDR3 residues: CASSIGQGNQPQHF. CDR3 coding DNA: TGTGCCAGTAGTATCGGACAGGGGAATCAGCCCCAGCATTTT.

V is TRBV7-8 and J is TRBJ1-2; D might be TRBD1 (5 bases). Between the trimmed V and J ends, which lost 3 bases and 0 bases, there was a span of 14 bases. The germline V gene encodes CDR1 SGHVS and CDR2 FQNEAQ. The CDR3 sequence is 16 residues long. DNA for the CDR3: TGTGCCAGCAGCTTCCGAAGGACATTTCCTAACTATGGCTACACCTTC. Residues: CASSFRRTFPNYGYTF. Drawing the rest from reference TRBV7-8 and TRBJ1-2, the complete variable domain is GAGVSQSPRYKVAKRGQDVALRCDPISGHVSLFWYQQALGQGPEFLTYFQNEAQLDKSGLPSDRFFAERPEGSVSTLKIQRTQQEDSAVYLCASSFRRTFPNYGYTFGSGTRLTVV.

This chain connects TRBV19 to TRBJ2-7; TRBD1 matches 7 bases. V shed 5 bases, J shed 0 bases, and the junction held 7 bases outside the gene matches. This CDR3 is built from 15 residues. Germline V gene data show CDR1 as LNHDA and CDR2 as SQIVND (reference sequence). In DNA, the CDR3 is TGTGCCAGTAGTGACCCCGGGACAGCCTCCTACGAGCAGTACTTC. This sequence encodes CASSDPGTASYEQYF.

The chain links TRBV5-6 to TRBJ2-3; 8 nucleotides align to TRBD2. Germline assignment: CDR1 SGHDT and CDR2 YYEEEE. This CDR3 is 15 amino acids long. V gave up 4 bases and J gave up 2 bases; unmatched junction bases: 6. The CDR3 loop reads CASSMLAGVTDTQYF. In DNA form, the CDR3 reads TGTGCCAGCAGCATGCTAGCGGGCGTCACAGATACGCAGTATTTT.

The V and J genes are TRBV4-1 and TRBJ2-5; 7 nucleotides agree with TRBD2. Germline V gives CDR1 MGHRA, CDR2 YSYEKL. Trimming removed 1 base from V and 2 bases from J; junction bases left unmatched: 7. The CDR3 totals 16 residues. The CDR3 region is CASSQVEGRGQETQYF. In nucleotides, the CDR3 is TGCGCCAGCAGCCAAGTGGAGGGGAGGGGACAAGAGACCCAGTACTTC.

The chain links TRBV10-3 to TRBJ1-1, with D unresolved. The CDR3 is 16 amino acids. Between the trimmed V and J ends, which lost 0 bases and 0 bases, there was a span of 11 bases. Germline V gives CDR1 ENHRY, CDR2 SYGVKD. The CDR3 reads CAISESREGMNTEAFF. The CDR3 DNA reads as TGTGCCATCAGTGAGTCTAGGGAGGGAATGAACACTGAAGCTTTCTTT.

The V call is TRBV6-5, the J call TRBJ2-7, with D perhaps TRBD2 (5 bases). From germline, CDR1 is MNHEY and CDR2 SVGAGI. The CDR3 is 11 amino acids. The V end lost 8 bases, the J end lost 7 bases, and 12 bases lay between the germline ends. For the CDR3, the DNA is TGTGCCAGCGGAAAGGGAGATGAGCAGTACTTC. It codes for CASGKGDEQYF.

This clone has more than one count but fewer than ten. This chain joins TRBV14 and TRBJ2-1; D remains unclear. V was pared by 3 bases and J by 6 bases, with 9 bases between. There are 13 residues in the CDR3. Germline CDR1 SGHDN, CDR2 FVKESK. In nucleotides, the CDR3 is TGTGCCAGCAGCCAGCAACAGTTCAATGAGCAGTTCTTC. Its protein is CASSQQQFNEQFF.

This chain joins TRBV19 and TRBJ1-1; maybe TRBD1 (5 bases). Germline V gene lookup returns CDR1 LNHDA and CDR2 SQIVND (reference sequence). Trimming removed 10 bases from V and 4 bases from J, with 19 bases in between. This CDR3 is built from 14 residues. This CDR3 reads CATTRRDGGTEAFF. The CDR3 nucleotides read TGTGCCACCACGAGGCGGGACGGGGGCACTGAAGCTTTCTTT.

The rearrangement links TRBV4-1 to TRBJ1-2, with TRBD1 matching over 7 bases. This CDR3 is built from 15 residues. The V gene's germline CDR1 is MGHRA and CDR2 YSYEKL. V dropped 4 bases and J dropped 0; count of bases not matched to a gene: 5. The CDR3 loop is CASSPGQQANYGYTF. In nucleotides, the CDR3 is TGCGCCAGCAGCCCGGGACAGCAAGCTAACTATGGCTACACCTTC.

This chain joins TRBV19 and TRBJ2-5, with 11 bases fitting TRBD2. CDR1 and CDR2 (germline): LNHDA, SQIVND (reference sequence). This CDR3 region has 15 residues. V lost 5 bases and J lost 5; bases outside the gene matches: 7. CDR3 residues: CASSGGSGGVETQYF. The CDR3 DNA is TGTGCCAGTAGTGGGGGTAGCGGGGGGGTTGAGACCCAGTACTTC.

The rearrangement links TRBV6-5 to TRBJ2-1; 9 bases are a match to TRBD1. The V gene's germline CDR1 is MNHEY and CDR2 SVGAGI. There are 15 residues in the CDR3. V shed 0 bases and J 4 bases; nucleotides not matched to a gene: 1. Here the CDR3 DNA reads TGTGCCAGCAGTTACTCACAGGGGGCTTACAATGAGCAGTTCTTC. Its protein product is CASSYSQGAYNEQFF.

The rearrangement joins TRBV18 to TRBJ2-5; TRBD2 matches at 7 bases. The trim removed 6 bases at V and 3 bases at J, leaving 7 bases unmatched. This CDR3 is built from 14 residues. Germline-derived CDR1 and CDR2 are KGHSH and LQKENI. CDR3 sequence: CASSTNGLEETQYF. The CDR3, as DNA: TGTGCCAGCTCGACAAACGGACTAGAAGAGACCCAGTACTTC. The whole variable domain, filled in from reference TRBV18 and TRBJ2-5, reads NAGVMQNPRHLVRRRGQEARLRCSPMKGHSHVYWYRQLPEEGLKFMVYLQKENIIDESGMPKERFSAEFPKEGPSILRIQQVVRGDSAAYFCASSTNGLEETQYFGPGTRLLVL.

The sample holds a few counts of this clone. The rearrangement joins TRBV11-2 to TRBJ2-7; 15 positions match TRBD2. The CDR3 is 15 amino acids. Germline assignment: CDR1 SGHAT and CDR2 FQNNGV. The V gene end was trimmed by 7 bases and the J gene end by 3 bases; junction bases not matched to a gene: 4. The CDR3 DNA sequence: TGTGCCAGCAACCGGGGACTAGCGGGAGGCTACGAGCAGTACTTC. Residues: CASNRGLAGGYEQYF.

V usage is TRBV7-6 and J usage is TRBJ2-7; 8 bases match TRBD1. This CDR3 region has 15 residues. V lost 5 bases and J lost 3; bases outside the gene matches: 9. The germline V gene has CDR1 SGHVS and CDR2 FNYEAQ. This CDR3 reads CASSARTGSIYEQYF. CDR3 DNA sequence: TGTGCCAGCAGCGCCAGGACAGGGTCGATCTACGAGCAGTACTTC.

This chain uses TRBV5-6 with TRBJ2-7; D gene ambiguous. This CDR3 contains 14 residues. Germline V gene lookup returns CDR1 SGHDT and CDR2 YYEEEE. With 4 bases removed from V and 0 bases from J, the gap between germline ends came to 11 bases. The CDR3 DNA reads TGTGCCAGCAGCCGAGACCGGAGCTCCTACGAGCAGTACTTC. It translates to CASSRDRSSYEQYF.

The chain joins TRBV11-2 to TRBJ2-2; 9 nucleotides line up with TRBD1. Germline V gene data show CDR1 as SGHAT and CDR2 as FQNNGV. This CDR3 has 16 residues. V shed 4 bases, J shed 2 bases, and the junction held 5 bases outside the gene matches. The CDR3 DNA is TGTGCCAGCAGCTACAGACAGGGGGGAAACACCGGGGAGCTGTTTTTT. Protein: CASSYRQGGNTGELFF.

The chain carries TRBV5-4 and TRBJ2-3; TRBD1 matches at 8 bases. Germline CDR1 SGHNT, CDR2 YYREEE (reference sequence). This CDR3 comprises 14 residues. Germline trimming cut 0 bases from V and 7 bases from J; bases unmatched to any gene: 4. CDR3 sequence: CASSLVDRDNTQYF. In DNA, the CDR3 is TGTGCCAGCAGCTTGGTGGACAGGGACAATACGCAGTATTTT.

The CDR3 DNA follows: TGTGCCAGCAGCTTGGAGCAGGGGGGCACAGATACGCAGTATTTT. Protein: CASSLEQGGTDTQYF. The V and J genes are TRBV7-9 and TRBJ2-3; 7 nucleotides align to TRBD1. Per germline, CDR1 SEHNR and CDR2 FQNEAQ (reference sequence). The CDR3 runs 15 residues. With 3 bases clipped from V and 1 base from J, the junction kept 4 bases outside the gene matches.

The CDR3 protein is CASSVAGHSSYEQYF. The CDR3 nucleotides read TGTGCCAGCAGCGTAGCAGGGCACAGCTCCTACGAGCAGTACTTC. This chain uses TRBV9 with TRBJ2-7; possibly TRBD1 for D (5 bases). The CDR3 has 15 residues. Germline V lookup: CDR1 SGDLS, CDR2 YYNGEE. V dropped 0 bases and J dropped 0 bases, with 10 bases sitting between them.

This clone was observed a single time. The chain couples TRBV6-5 to TRBJ1-5; possibly TRBD1 for D (5 bases). CDR1 is MNHEY, CDR2 SVGAGI, per germline. This CDR3 is 14 amino acids long. Trimming removed 5 bases at V and 7 bases at J, with 15 bases between. Here the CDR3 reads CASSSLMGGQPQHF. The CDR3 DNA follows: TGTGCCAGCAGTAGTCTAATGGGGGGACAGCCCCAGCATTTT.